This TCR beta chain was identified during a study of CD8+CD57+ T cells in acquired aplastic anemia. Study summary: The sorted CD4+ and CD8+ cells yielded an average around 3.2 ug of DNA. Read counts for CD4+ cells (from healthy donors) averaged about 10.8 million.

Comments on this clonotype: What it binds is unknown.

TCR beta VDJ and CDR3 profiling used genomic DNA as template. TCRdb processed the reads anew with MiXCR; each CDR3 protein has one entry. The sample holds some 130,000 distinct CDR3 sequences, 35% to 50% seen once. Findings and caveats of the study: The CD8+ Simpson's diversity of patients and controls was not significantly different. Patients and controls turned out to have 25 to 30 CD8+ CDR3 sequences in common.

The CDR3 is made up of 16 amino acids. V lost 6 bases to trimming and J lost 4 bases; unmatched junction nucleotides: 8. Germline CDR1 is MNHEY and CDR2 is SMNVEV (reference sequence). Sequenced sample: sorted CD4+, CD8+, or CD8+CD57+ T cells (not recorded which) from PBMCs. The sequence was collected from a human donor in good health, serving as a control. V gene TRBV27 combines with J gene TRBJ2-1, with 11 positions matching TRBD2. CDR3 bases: TGTGCCAGCAGGTCCGGGGGACTAGCGGATTACAATGAGCAGTTCTTC. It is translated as CASRSGGLADYNEQFF.